This T cell receptor (beta chain) was identified in a study of T-cell reconstitution after alpha-beta-depleted transplantation in children. General study findings and limits: Where alpha-beta T cells came from about two months after transplant was reportedly several hundred expanded graft clones.

TCRbeta library preparation incorporated unique molecular identifiers. TCRdb re-called the PCR reads through MiXCR, storing one row per CDR3 protein. The table shows 750,000 to 950,000 distinct CDR3 sequences, with roughly 15% occurring only once. For this clonotype: Its cognate antigen is unknown.

The source of this sequence is a male patient younger than 18 who had a stem cell transplant for acute lymphoblastic leukemia, so the T cells may come from the graft donor. The material sequenced was PBMCs, mostly from graft donor cells, taken 360 days after TCRalphabeta/CD19-depleted stem cell transplant.

In DNA form, the CDR3 reads TGTGCCAGCAGCGAATCGGGACTAGCGGGGTCAGATACGCAGTATTTT. Protein sequence: CASSESGLAGSDTQYF. The chain uses TRBV12-3 or TRBV12-4 and TRBJ2-3; 13 nucleotides match TRBD2. V lost 6 bases to trimming and J lost 4 bases; unmatched junction nucleotides: 7. The CDR3 runs to 16 residues.